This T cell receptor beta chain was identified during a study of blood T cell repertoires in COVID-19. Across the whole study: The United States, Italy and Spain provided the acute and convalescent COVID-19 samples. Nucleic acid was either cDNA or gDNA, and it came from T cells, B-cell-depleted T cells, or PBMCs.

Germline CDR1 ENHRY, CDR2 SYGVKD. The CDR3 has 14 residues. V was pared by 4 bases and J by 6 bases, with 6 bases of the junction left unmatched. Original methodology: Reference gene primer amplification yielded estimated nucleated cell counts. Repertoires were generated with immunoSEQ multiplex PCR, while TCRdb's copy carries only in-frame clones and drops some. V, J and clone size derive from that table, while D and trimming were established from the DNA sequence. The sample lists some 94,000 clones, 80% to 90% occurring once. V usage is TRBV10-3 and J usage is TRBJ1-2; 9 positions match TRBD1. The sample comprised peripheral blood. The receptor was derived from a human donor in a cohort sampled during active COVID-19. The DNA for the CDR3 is TGTGCCATCAGTGGGGACAGGGAAATAGATGGCTACACCTTC. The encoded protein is CAISGDREIDGYTF.